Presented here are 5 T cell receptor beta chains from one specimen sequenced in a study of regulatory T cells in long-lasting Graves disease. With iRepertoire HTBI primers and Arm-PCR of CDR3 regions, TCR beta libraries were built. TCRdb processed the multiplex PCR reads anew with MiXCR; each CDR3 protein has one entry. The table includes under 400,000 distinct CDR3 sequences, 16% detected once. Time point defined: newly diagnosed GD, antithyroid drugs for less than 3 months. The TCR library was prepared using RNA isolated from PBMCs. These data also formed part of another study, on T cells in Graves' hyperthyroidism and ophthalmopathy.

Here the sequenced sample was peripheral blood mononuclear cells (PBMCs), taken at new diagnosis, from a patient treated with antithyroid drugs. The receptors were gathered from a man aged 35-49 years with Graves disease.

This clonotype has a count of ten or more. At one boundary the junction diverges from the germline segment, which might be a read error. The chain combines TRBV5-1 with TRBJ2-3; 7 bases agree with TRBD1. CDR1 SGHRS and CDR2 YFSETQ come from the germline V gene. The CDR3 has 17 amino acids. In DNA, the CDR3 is TGTGCCAGCAGCTTTCGGACAGGATTGGGACACACAGATACGCAGTATTTT. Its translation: CASSFRTGLGHTDTQYF. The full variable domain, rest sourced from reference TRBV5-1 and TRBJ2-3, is KAGVTQTPRYLIKTRGQQVTLSCSPISGHRSVSWYQQTPGQGLQFLFEYFSETQRNKGNFPGRFSGRQFSNSRSEMNVSTLELGDSALYLCASSFRTGLGHTDTQYFGPGTRLTVL.

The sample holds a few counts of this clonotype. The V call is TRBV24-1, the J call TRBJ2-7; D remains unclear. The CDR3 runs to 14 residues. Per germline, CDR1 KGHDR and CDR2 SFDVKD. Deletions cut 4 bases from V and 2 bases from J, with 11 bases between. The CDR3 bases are TGTGCCACCAGTGAGGTGCCTGGAACCTACGAGCAGTACTTC. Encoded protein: CATSEVPGTYEQYF.

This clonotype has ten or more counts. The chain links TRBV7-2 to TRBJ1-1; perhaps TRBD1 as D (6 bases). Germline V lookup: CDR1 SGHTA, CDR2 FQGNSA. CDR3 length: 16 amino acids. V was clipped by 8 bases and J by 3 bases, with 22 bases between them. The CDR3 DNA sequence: TGTGCCAGCGCCAAGTGGGCAGGGGTTGCGGACACTGAAGCTTTCTTT. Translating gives CASAKWAGVADTEAFF.

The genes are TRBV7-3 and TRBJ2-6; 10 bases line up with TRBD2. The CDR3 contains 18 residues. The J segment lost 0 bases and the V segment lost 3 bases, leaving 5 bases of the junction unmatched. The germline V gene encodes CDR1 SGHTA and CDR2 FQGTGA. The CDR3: CASSFGLAEYSGANVLTF. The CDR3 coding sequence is TGTGCCAGCAGCTTTGGACTAGCGGAATACTCTGGGGCCAACGTCCTGACTTTC.

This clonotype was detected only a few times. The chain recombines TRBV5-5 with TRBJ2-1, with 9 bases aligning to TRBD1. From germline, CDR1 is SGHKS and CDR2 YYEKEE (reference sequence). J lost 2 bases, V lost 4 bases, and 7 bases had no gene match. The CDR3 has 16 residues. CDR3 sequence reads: CASSGIQGAAYNEQFF. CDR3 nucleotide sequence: TGTGCCAGCAGCGGAATACAGGGGGCGGCCTACAATGAGCAGTTCTTC.